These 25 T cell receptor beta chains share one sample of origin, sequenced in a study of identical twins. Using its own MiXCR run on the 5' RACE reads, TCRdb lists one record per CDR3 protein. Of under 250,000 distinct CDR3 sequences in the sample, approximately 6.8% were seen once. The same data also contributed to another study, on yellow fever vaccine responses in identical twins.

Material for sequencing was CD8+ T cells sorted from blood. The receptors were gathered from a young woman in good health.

The CDR3: CASGLEDYGYTF. Written as DNA, the CDR3 is TGTGCTAGTGGTTTAGAGGATTATGGCTACACCTTC. The chain couples TRBV12-5 to TRBJ1-2; D unresolved. Germline values: CDR1 LGHNT, CDR2 FRNRAP. Trimming pared 3 bases from V and 5 bases from J, leaving 7 bases between. This CDR3 region has 12 residues.

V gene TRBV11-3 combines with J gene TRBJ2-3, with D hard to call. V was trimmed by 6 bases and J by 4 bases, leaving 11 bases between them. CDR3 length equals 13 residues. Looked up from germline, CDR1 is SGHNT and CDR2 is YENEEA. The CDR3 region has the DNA TGTGCCAGCAGTACCCTACCGTCAGATACGCAGTATTTT. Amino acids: CASSTLPSDTQYF. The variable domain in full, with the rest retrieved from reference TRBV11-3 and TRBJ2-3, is EAGVVQSPRYKIIEKKQPVAFWCNPISGHNTLYWYLQNLGQGPELLIRYENEEAVDDSQLPKDRFSAERLKGVDSTLKIQPAELGDSAVYLCASSTLPSDTQYFGPGTRLTVL.

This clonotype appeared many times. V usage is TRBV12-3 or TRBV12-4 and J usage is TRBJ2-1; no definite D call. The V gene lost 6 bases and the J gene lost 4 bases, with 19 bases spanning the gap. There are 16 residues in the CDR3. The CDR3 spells CASSHSAVSLYNEQFF. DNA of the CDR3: TGTGCCAGCAGCCACTCGGCGGTATCCCTATACAATGAGCAGTTCTTC.

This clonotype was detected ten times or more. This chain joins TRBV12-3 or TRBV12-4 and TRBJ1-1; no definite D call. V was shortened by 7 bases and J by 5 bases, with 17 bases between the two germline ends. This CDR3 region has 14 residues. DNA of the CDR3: TGTGCCAGCACCCCCTACCACCGAAGTACTGAAGCTTTCTTT. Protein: CASTPYHRSTEAFF.

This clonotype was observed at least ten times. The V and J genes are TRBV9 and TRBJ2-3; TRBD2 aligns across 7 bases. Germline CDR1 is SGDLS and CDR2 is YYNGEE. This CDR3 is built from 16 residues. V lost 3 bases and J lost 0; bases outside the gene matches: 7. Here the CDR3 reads CASSAPERGSTDTQYF. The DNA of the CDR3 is TGTGCCAGCAGCGCGCCGGAGCGGGGTAGCACAGATACGCAGTATTTT.

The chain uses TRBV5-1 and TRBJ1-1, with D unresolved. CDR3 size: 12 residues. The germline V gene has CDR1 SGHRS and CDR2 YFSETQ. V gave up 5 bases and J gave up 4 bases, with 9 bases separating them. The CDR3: CASRKGSTEAFF. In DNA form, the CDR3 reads TGCGCCAGCAGAAAAGGGAGCACTGAAGCTTTCTTT.

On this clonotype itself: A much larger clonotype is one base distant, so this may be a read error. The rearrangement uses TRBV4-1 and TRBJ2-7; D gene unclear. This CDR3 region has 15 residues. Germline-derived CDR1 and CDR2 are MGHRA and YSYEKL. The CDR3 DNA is TGCGCCGGCAGCCAAGAGTTACTGGTAGGGCAGGAGCAGTACTTC. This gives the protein CAGSQELLVGQEQYF.

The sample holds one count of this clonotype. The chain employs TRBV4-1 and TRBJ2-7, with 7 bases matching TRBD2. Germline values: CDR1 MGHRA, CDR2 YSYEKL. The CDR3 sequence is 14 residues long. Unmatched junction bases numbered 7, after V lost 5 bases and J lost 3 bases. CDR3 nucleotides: TGCGCCAGCAGCGAAAAGTCGGGGGGCTACGAGCAGTACTTC. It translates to CASSEKSGGYEQYF.

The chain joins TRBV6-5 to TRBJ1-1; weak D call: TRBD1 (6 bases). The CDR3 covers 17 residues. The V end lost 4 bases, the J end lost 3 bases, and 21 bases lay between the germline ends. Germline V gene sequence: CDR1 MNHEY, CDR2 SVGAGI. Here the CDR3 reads CASSFSPGGGSDTEAFF. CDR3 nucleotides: TGTGCCAGCAGTTTCTCACCCGGAGGGGGTTCGGACACTGAAGCTTTCTTT.

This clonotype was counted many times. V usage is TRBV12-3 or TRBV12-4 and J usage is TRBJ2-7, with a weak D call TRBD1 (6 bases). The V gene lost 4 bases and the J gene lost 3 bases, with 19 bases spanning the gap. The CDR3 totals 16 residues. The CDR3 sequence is CASSSTDRRDRYEQYF. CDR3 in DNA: TGTGCCAGCAGTTCAACCGACAGGAGAGATCGCTACGAGCAGTACTTC.

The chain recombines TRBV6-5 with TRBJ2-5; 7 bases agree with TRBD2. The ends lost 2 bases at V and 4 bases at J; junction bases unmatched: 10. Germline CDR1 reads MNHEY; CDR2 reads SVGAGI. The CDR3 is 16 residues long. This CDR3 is CASSYGRGYAGETQYF. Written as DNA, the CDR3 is TGTGCCAGCAGTTACGGGAGGGGATACGCGGGAGAGACCCAGTACTTC.

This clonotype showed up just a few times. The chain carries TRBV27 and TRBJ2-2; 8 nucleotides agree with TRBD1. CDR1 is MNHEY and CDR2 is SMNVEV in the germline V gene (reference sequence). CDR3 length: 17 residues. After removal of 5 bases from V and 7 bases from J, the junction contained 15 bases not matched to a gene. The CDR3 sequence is CASSRWGQGASGGELFF. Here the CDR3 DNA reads TGTGCCAGCAGTCGGTGGGGCCAGGGGGCGTCCGGCGGGGAGCTGTTTTTT.

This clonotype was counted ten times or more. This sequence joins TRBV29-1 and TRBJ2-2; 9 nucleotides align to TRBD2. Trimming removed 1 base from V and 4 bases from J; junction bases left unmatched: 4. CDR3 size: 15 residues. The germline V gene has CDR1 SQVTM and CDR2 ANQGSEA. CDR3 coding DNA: TGCAGCGTTGAAGGGGCGGGAGGGCCCACCGGGGAGCTGTTTTTT. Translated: CSVEGAGGPTGELFF.

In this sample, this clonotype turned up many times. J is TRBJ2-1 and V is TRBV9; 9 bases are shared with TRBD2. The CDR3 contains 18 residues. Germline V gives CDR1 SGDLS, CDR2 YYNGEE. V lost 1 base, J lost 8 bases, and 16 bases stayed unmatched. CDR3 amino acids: CASSVFGGAGGSGDEQFF. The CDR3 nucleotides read TGTGCCAGCAGCGTATTTGGTGGCGCGGGAGGGAGTGGCGATGAGCAGTTCTTC.

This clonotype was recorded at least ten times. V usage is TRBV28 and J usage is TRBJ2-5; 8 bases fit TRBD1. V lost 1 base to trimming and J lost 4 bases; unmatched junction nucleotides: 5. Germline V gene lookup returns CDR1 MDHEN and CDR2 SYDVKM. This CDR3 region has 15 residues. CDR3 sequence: CASSLLAGGAETQYF. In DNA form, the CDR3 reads TGTGCCAGCAGTTTATTGGCAGGGGGCGCAGAGACCCAGTACTTC. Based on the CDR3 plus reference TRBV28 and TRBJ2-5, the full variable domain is DVKVTQSSRYLVKRTGEKVFLECVQDMDHENMFWYRQDPGLGLRLIYFSYDVKMKEKGDIPEGYSVSREKKERFSLILESASTNQTSMYLCASSLLAGGAETQYFGPGTRLLVL.

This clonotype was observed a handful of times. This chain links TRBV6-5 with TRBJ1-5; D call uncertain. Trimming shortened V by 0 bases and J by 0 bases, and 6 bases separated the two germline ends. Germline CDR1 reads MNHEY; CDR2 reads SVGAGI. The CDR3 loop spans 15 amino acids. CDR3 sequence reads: CASSYSISSNQPQHF. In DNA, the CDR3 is TGTGCCAGCAGTTACTCGATTAGTAGCAATCAGCCCCAGCATTTT.

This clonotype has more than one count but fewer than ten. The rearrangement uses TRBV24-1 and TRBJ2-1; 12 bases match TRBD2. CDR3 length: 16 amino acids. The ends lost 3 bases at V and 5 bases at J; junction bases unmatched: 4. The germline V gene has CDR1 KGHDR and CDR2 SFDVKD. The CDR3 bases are TGTGCCACCAGTGATCTAGCGGGAGGGGAAAACAATGAGCAGTTCTTC. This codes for CATSDLAGGENNEQFF.

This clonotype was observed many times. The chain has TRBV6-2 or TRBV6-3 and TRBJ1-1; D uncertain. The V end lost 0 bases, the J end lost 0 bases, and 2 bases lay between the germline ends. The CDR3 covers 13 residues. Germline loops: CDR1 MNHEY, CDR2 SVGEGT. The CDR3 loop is CASSYSLNTEAFF. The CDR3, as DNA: TGTGCCAGCAGTTACTCGTTGAACACTGAAGCTTTCTTT.

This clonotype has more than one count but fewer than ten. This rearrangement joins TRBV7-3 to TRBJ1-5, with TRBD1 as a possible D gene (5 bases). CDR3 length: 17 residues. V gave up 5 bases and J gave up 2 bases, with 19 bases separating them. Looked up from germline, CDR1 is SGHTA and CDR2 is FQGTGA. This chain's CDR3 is CASSPLNRSRGNQPQHF. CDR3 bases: TGTGCCAGCAGCCCACTCAACAGGTCGAGGGGCAATCAGCCCCAGCATTTT.

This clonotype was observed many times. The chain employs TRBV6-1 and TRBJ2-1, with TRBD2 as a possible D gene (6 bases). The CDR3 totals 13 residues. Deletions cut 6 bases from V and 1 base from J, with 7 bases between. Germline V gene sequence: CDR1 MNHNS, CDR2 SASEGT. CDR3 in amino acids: CASRGGSYNEQFF. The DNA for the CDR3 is TGTGCCAGCAGGGGGGGATCCTACAATGAGCAGTTCTTC.

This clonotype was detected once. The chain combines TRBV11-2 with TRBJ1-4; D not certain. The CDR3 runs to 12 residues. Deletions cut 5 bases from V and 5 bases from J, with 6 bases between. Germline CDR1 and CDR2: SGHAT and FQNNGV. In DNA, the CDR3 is TGTGCCAGCAGCCCACTCAATGAAAAACTGTTTTTT. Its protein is CASSPLNEKLFF.

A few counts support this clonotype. The CDR3 here is CASSGRREGGGYTF. The CDR3 nucleotides are TGTGCCAGCAGCGGTAGGAGGGAGGGAGGTGGCTACACCTTC. This chain joins TRBV3-1 and TRBJ1-2; no clear D gene. From germline, CDR1 is LGHDT and CDR2 YNNKEL (reference sequence). V was trimmed by 5 bases and J by 7 bases, leaving 17 bases between them. This CDR3 is 14 amino acids long.

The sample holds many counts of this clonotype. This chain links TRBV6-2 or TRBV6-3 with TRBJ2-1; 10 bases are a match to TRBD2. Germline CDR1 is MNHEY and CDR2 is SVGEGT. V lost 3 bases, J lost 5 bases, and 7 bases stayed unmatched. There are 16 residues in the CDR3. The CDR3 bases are TGTGCCAGCAGTTATCTGTCTAGCGGGAGAGACAATGAGCAGTTCTTC. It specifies CASSYLSSGRDNEQFF.

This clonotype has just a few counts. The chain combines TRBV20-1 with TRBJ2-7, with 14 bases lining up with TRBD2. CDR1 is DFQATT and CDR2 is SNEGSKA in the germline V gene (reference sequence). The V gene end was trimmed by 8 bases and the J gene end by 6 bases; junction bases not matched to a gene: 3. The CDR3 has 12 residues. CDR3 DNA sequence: TGCAGTTACGGACTAGCGGGAGGCGAGCAGTACTTC. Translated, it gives CSYGLAGGEQYF.

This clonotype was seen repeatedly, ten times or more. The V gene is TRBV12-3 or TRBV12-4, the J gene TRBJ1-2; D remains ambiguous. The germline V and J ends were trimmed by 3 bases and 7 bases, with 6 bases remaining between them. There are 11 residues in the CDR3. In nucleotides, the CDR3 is TGTGCCAGCAGTTTGGGATCTGGCTACACCTTC. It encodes CASSLGSGYTF.